This entry describes one TCR beta chain. What it recognizes is unknown. This sample was taken from a study of T cells expressing NK-cell markers. The wider study: Sorted CD3+CD56-NKG2C+, CD3+CD56+NKG2C+ and CD3+CD56+NKG2C- T cells supplied the TCR beta repertoires. Seropositivity for HCMV was found in seven of the eight sequenced donors, with one seronegative.

TCRdb reanalyzed the 5' RACE reads and collapses them to one entry per CDR3 protein, without DNA. The sample table sets out 140,000 or so distinct CDR3 sequences. The germline V gene has CDR1 MGHRA and CDR2 YSYEKL. CDR3 length: 16 amino acids. General study results and limits: NKG2C+ dominant clonotypes from roughly 6 donors made up roughly 1.0-7.0% of CD8+ T cells.

The TCR sequence derives from a man aged 18 to 29 in good health. The specimen was blood T cells: a sorted CD56 or NKG2C T cell subset, CD4+ or CD8+ T cells, or bulk PBMC T cells (not recorded which). The chain combines TRBV4-1 with TRBJ2-2; TCRdb proposes TRBD1, but this gene call is untestable without DNA. The CDR3: CASSQEGTVDTGELFF.